This T cell receptor beta chain was captured by sequencing in a study of blood T cells in healthy people across ages. Germline V gene sequence: CDR1 SGHRS, CDR2 YFSETQ. The CDR3 is made up of 16 amino acids. Unmatched junction bases numbered 16, after V lost 2 bases and J lost 11 bases. The authors ran a second PCR of about 6 to 12 cycles using a sample-barcoded 5' primer and a J-beta primer mix. In TCRdb, the 5' RACE reads were re-called with MiXCR into one record per CDR3 protein. Of 1,100,000 or so distinct CDR3 sequences in the sample, 35% to 55% were seen once. The source is a woman between 55 and 75 years old in good health. The sample comprised blood. The chain has TRBV5-1 and TRBJ2-5, with 9 bases fitting TRBD2. The CDR3 DNA is TGCGCCAGCAGCTTTCTAGCGGGGAACTCCTACAATGAGCAGTACTTC. Translation: CASSFLAGNSYNEQYF.